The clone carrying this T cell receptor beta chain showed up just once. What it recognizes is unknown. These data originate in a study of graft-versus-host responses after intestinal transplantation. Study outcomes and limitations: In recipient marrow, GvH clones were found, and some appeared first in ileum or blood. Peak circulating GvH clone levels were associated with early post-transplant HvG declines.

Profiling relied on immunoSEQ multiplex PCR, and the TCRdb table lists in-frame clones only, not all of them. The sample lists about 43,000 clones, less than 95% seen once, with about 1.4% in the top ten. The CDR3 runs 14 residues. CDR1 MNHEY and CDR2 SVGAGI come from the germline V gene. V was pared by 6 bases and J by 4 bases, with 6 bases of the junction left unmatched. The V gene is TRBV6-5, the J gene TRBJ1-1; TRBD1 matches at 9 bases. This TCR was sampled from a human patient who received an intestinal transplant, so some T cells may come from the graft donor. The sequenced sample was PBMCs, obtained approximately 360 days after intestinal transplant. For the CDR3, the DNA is TGTGCCAGCAGCCCGACAGGGGGGAGCACTGAAGCTTTCTTT. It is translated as CASSPTGGSTEAFF.